The entry below gives a single TCR beta chain sequence along with its context. The specificity of this receptor is unknown. Base qualities are not provided; no much larger clone lies one nucleotide away. The sample originates from a study of blood T cell repertoires in COVID-19 (dated by TCRdb to 2018 to 2021). In terms of the full investigation: Samples covering the acute and convalescent phases of COVID-19 were provided by collaborators in the United States, Italy and Spain. Sample metadata almost always included a de-identified subject ID, COVID-19 status, age in years and sex. The material from the prospective study consisted of cDNA or gDNA derived from T cells, B-cell-depleted T cells, or PBMCs. Where available, HLA class I and class II types were obtained from metadata supplied by the sample provider rather than from assay-based typing. The repertoires were made available in a free public database intended to serve as a resource for research on the immune response to SARS-CoV-2. Samples were obtained from the ongoing ImmuneRACE study (first 160 participants) and from 1,254 subjects provided by 6 global collaborators. The dataset comprised deeply sampled blood TCRbeta repertoires from subjects exposed to, actively infected with, or recovered from COVID-19.

TCRbeta CDR3 regions were amplified from genomic DNA by means of the immunoSEQ Assay, a bias-controlled multiplex PCR. The authors' analysis ran thus. Nucleated cell counts per sample were estimated from amplification of reference gene primers within the assay. To quantify the absolute abundance of each unique TCRbeta CDR3 rearrangement, sequence reads were collapsed and filtered. For each sample, productive Simpson clonality was calculated as the square root of Simpson's diversity index over productive rearrangements. Drawn from immuneACCESS, this table holds only the in-frame rearrangements with V and J called that TCRdb kept. Clones are partly lost; checked studies trace under half to an unresolved V gene and leave the rest unexplained. That table is the source of V, J and clone size, and D and trimming were worked out from the DNA. This sample comprises tens of thousands of clones, 82% of them detected only once. Jointly, the top ten make up around 7% of the sample.

The paper as a whole reports these results and caveats: Clinical and demographic metadata were provided uncurated, with the amount varying by source and participant.

Reading from cysteine to phenylalanine, the CDR3 counts 15 amino acids. The sequence is cut down to CDR3 DNA, 45 bases in frame from base 1. Between the V and J ends, shortened by 0 bases and 9 bases respectively, the junction contains 16 bases. CDR1 and CDR2, looked up from the germline V gene, are SGDLS and YYNGEE. Collaborating institutions collected whole blood in K2EDTA tubes following their own protocols. For TCRbeta analysis, collaborators shipped samples as frozen whole blood, isolated PBMCs, or DNA extracted from either of those sample types. The V gene is TRBV9 and the J gene is TRBJ2-1; a weak D assignment points to TRBD2 (6 bases agree). The sequencing sample was made of peripheral blood. This sequence originates from a man aged 50 to 60 with active or convalescent COVID-19. The nucleotide sequence is given as TGTGCCAGCAGCGTAGAAGACGCGGGGTTTGGTGAGCAGTTCTTC. The resulting protein is CASSVEDAGFGEQFF. Reference TRBV9 and TRBJ2-1 proteins supply the regions before and after the CDR3; the full variable domain is: DSGVTQTPKHLITATGQRVTLRCSPRSGDLSVYWYQQSLDQGLQFLIQYYNGEERAKGNILERFSAQQFPDLHSELNLSSLELGDSALYFCASSVEDAGFGEQFFGPGTRLTVL.